Included here is one TCR beta chain sequence, with context. Its antigen is not known. The source of the sample is a study of CD8 T cells in Susac syndrome. Study-wide results and caveats: It was acknowledged by the study that relatively few individuals were included in its TCR sequencing and HLA analysis.

Reverse transcription of roughly 0.5 to 1 ug RNA was carried out with random hexamers. The method of amplification for TCR beta CDR3 was immunoSEQ multiplex PCR, covering 54 Vbeta and 13 Jbeta. In TCRdb, the immunoSEQ multiplex PCR reads were re-called with MiXCR into one record per CDR3 protein. The data hold tens of thousands of distinct CDR3 sequences, with roughly 94% observed a single time. The CDR3 contains 19 residues. V was pared by 2 bases and J by 1 base, with 9 bases of the junction left unmatched. Sequencing of TCR beta was performed on blood CD8+ T cells and on blood CD4+ T cells. The multiple sclerosis controls consisted of treatment-naive patients with relapsing-remitting disease, either stable or active.

This TCR derives from a human donor with multiple sclerosis. The chain employs TRBV12-3 or TRBV12-4 and TRBJ2-3, with 13 bases matching TRBD2. The specimen sequenced was CD8+ T cells from PBMCs. The CDR3 DNA is TGTGCCAGCAGTTTATTACTAGCGGGAGGGACCGCGGGCACAGATACGCAGTATTTT. This sequence encodes CASSLLLAGGTAGTDTQYF.